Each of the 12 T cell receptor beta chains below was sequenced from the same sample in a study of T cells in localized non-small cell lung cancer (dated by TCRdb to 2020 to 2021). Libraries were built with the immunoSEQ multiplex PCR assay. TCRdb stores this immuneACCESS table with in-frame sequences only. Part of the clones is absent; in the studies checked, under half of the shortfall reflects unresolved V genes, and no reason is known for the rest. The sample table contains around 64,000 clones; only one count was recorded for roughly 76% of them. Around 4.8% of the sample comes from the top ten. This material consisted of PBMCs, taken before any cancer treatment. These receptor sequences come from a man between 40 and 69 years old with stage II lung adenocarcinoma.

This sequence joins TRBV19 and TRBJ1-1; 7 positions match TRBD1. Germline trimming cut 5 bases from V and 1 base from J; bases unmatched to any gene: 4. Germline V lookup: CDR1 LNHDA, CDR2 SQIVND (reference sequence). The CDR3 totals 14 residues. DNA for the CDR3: TGTGCCAGTAGTTTCCACAGGGGGAACACTGAAGCTTTCTTT. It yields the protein CASSFHRGNTEAFF. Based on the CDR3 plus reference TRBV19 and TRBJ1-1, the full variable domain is DGGITQSPKYLFRKEGQNVTLSCEQNLNHDAMYWYRQDPGQGLRLIYYSQIVNDFQKGDIAEGYSVSREKKESFPLTVTSAQKNPTAFYLCASSFHRGNTEAFFGQGTRLTVV.

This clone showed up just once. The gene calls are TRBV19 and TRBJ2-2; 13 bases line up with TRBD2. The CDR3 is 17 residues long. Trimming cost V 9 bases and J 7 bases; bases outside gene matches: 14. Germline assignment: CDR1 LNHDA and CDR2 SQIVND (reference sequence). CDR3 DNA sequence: TGTGCCAGCAACCAGGGACTAGCGGGAACCCCGGGCGGGGAGCTGTTTTTT. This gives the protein CASNQGLAGTPGGELFF.

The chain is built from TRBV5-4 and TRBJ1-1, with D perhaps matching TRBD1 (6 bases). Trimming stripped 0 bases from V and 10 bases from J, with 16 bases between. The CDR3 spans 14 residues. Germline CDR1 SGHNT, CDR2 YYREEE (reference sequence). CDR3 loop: CASSLGGASGGAFF. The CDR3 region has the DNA TGTGCCAGCAGCTTGGGGGGGGCGTCTGGTGGAGCTTTCTTT.

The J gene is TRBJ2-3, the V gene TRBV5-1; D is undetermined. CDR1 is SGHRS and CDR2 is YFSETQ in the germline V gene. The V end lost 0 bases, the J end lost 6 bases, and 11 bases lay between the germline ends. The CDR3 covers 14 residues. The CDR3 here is CASSLGLTEDTQYF. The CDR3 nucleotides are TGCGCCAGCAGCTTGGGGCTGACTGAGGATACGCAGTATTTT.

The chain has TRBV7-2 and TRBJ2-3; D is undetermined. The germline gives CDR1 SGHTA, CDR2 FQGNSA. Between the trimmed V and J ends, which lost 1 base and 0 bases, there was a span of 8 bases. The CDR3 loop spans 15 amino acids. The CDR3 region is CASSLDGTSTDTQYF. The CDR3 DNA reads TGTGCCAGCAGCTTAGACGGCACTAGCACAGATACGCAGTATTTT.

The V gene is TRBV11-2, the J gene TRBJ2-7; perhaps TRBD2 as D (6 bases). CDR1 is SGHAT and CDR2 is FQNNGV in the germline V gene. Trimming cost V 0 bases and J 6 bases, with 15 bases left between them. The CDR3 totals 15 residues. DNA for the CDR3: TGTGCCAGCAGCTTAGAAACCGGGAGTTTATCCGAGCAGTACTTC. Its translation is CASSLETGSLSEQYF. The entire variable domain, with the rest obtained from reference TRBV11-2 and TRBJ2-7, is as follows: EAGVAQSPRYKIIEKRQSVAFWCNPISGHATLYWYQQILGQGPKLLIQFQNNGVVDDSQLPKDRFSAERLKGVDSTLKIQPAKLEDSAVYLCASSLETGSLSEQYFGPGTRLTVT.

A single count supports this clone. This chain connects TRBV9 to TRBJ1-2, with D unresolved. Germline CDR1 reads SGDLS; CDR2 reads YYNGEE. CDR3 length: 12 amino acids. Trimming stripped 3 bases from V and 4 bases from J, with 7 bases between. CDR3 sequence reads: CASSARGYGYTF. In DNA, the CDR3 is TGTGCCAGCAGCGCTCGGGGCTATGGCTACACCTTC.

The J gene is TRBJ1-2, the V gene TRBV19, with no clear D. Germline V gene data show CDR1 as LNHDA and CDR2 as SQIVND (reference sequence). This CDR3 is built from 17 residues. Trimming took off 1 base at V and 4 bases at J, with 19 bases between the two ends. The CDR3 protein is CASSIATLRTEIYGYTF. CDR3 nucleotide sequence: TGTGCCAGTAGTATAGCCACCCTGAGGACGGAAATCTATGGCTACACCTTC.

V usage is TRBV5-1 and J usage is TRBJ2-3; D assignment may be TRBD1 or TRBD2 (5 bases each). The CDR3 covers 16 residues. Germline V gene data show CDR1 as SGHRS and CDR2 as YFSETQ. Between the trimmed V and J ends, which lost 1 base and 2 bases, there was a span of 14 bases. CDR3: CASSLRNAGATDTQYF. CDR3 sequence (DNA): TGCGCCAGCAGCTTGCGGAACGCCGGGGCCACAGATACGCAGTATTTT.

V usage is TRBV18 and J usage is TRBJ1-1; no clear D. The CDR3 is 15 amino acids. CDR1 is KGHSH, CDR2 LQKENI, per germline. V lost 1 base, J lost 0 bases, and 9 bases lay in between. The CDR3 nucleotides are TGTGCCAGCTCACCACGGACGGGGATGAACACTGAAGCTTTCTTT. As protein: CASSPRTGMNTEAFF.

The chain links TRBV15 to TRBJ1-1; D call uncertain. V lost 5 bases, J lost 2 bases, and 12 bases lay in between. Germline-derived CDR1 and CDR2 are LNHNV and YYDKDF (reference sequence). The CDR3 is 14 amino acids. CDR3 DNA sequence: TGTGCCACCAGCCTCGGGAGGCCCAACACTGAAGCTTTCTTT. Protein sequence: CATSLGRPNTEAFF.

The CDR3: CARPNGRAAGELFF. CDR3 DNA sequence: TGTGCCCGGCCCAACGGGAGGGCCGCCGGGGAGCTGTTTTTT. The V gene is TRBV5-8, the J gene TRBJ2-2; 8 bases match TRBD2. V was clipped by 10 bases and J by 6 bases; unmatched bases: 11. This CDR3 has 14 amino acids. Germline CDR1 is SGHTS and CDR2 is YDEGEE.